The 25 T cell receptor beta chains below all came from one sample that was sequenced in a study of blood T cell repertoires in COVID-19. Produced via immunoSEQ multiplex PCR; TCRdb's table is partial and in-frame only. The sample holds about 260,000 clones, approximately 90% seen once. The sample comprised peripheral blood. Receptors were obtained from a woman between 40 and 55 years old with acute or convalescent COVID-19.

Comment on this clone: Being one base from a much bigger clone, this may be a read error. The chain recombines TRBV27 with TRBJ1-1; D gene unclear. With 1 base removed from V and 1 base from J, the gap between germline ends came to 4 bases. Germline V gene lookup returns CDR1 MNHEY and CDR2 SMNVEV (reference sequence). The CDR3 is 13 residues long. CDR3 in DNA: TGTGCCAGCAGTTTATACAGGAACACTGAAGCTTTCTTT. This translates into CASSLYRNTEAFF.

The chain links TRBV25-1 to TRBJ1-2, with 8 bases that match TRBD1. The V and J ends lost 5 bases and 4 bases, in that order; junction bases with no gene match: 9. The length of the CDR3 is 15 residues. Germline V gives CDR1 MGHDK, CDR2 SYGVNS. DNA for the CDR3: TGTGCCAGCAGTCCACAGGGGGTCCCCGCCTATGGCTACACCTTC. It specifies CASSPQGVPAYGYTF.

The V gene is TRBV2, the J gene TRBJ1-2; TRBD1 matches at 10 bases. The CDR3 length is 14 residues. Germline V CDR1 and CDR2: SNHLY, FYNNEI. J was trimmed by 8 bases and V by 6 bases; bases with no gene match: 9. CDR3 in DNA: TGTGCCAGCAGCACCGGGACAGGGGTGGAGGGCTACACCTTC. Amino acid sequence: CASSTGTGVEGYTF.

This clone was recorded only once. Written as DNA, the CDR3 is TGCGCCAGCAGCTTGGCGCAGGGCCGCGAGCAGTACGTC. This encodes CASSLAQGREQYV. V gene TRBV5-1 combines with J gene TRBJ2-7; a weak D match, TRBD1 (5 bases). In germline, CDR1 is SGHRS, CDR2 YFSETQ. The V gene lost 0 bases and the J gene lost 6 bases, with 10 bases spanning the gap. CDR3 length: 13 amino acids.

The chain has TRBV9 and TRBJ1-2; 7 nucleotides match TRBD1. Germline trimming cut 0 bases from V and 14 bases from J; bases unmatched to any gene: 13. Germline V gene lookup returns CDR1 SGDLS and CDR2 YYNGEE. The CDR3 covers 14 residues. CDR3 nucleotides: TGTGCCAGCAGCGTAGGTGATCGTGGCAGGGGGGAAACCTTC. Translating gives CASSVGDRGRGETF.

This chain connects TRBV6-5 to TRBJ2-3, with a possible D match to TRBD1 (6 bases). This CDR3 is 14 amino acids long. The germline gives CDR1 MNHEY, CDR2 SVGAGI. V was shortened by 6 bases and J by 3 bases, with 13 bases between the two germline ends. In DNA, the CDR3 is TGTGCCAGCAGAGAGGGGGAAGGGACAGATACGCAGTATTTT. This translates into CASREGEGTDTQYF.

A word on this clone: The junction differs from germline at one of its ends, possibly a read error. The DNA of the CDR3 is TGTGCCAGCAGCTCCGGGGGGGCGGGAGGCTTT. Translating gives CASSSGGAGGF. The chain uses TRBV11-2 and TRBJ1-1; weak D call: TRBD1 (6 bases). Germline V lookup: CDR1 SGHAT, CDR2 FQNNGV. This CDR3 has 11 amino acids.

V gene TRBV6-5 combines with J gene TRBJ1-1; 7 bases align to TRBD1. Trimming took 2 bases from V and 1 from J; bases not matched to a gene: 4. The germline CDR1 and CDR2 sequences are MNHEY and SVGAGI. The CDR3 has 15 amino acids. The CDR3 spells CASSYKTGSNTEAFF. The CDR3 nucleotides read TGTGCCAGCAGTTACAAGACAGGGTCGAACACTGAAGCTTTCTTT.

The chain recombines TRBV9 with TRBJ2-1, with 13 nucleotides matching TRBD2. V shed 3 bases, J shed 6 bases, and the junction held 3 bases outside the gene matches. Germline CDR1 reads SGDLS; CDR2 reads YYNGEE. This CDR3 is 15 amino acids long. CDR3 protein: CASSATSGGGNEQFF. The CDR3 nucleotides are TGTGCCAGCAGCGCCACTAGCGGGGGGGGCAATGAGCAGTTCTTC.

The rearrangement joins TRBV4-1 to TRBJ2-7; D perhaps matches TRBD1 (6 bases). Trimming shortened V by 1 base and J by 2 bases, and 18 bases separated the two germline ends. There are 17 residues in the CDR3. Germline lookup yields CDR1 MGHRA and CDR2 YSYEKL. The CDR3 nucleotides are TGCGCCAGCAGCCAAGTCCAGTCCCAGGGGATGCCCTACGAGCAGTACGTC. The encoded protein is CASSQVQSQGMPYEQYV.

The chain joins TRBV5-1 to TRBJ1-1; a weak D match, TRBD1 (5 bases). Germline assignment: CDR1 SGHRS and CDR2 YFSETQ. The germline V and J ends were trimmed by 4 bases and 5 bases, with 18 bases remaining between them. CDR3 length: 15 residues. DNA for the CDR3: TGCGCCAGCAGCCCCCGGGACTTTTTCTATACTGAAGCTTTCTTT. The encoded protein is CASSPRDFFYTEAFF. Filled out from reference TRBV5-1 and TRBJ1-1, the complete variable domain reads KAGVTQTPRYLIKTRGQQVTLSCSPISGHRSVSWYQQTPGQGLQFLFEYFSETQRNKGNFPGRFSGRQFSNSRSEMNVSTLELGDSALYLCASSPRDFFYTEAFFGQGTRLTVV.

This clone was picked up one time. The DNA of the CDR3 is TGTGCCAGCACGGCTAGCGGGCCGGTTGGTGGGGCCAACGTCCTGACTTTC. Encoded protein: CASTASGPVGGANVLTF. The chain joins TRBV2 to TRBJ2-6, with TRBD2 matching 8 bases. This CDR3 is built from 17 residues. CDR1 and CDR2 (germline): SNHLY, FYNNEI. V shed 7 bases and J 3 bases; nucleotides not matched to a gene: 11.

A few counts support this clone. The CDR3 region has the DNA TGTGCCTGGAGTGTGAACAACTACGAGCAGTACGTC. This sequence encodes CAWSVNNYEQYV. The gene calls are TRBV30 and TRBJ2-7; D not resolved. Germline CDR1 is GTSNPN and CDR2 is SVGIG (reference sequence). The CDR3 length is 12 residues. Trimming removed 0 bases from V and 3 bases from J, with 6 bases in between.

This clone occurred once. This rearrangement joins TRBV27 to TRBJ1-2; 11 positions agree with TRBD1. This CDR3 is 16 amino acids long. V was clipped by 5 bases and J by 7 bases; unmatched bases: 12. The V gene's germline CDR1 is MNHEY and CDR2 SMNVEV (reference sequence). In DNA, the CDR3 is TGTGCCAGCAGTCCCGGACAGGGGGCTGCTTCGGGTGGCTACACCTTC. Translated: CASSPGQGAASGGYTF.

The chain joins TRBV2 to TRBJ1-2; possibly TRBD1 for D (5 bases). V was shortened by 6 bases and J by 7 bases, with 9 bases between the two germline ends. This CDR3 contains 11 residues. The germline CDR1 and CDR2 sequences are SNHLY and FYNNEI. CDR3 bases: TGTGCCAGCAGGGTAGGGGTTGGCTACACCTTC. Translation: CASRVGVGYTF.

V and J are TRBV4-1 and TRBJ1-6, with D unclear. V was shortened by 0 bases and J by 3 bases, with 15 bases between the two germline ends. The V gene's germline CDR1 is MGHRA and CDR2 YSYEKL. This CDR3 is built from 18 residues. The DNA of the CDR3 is TGCGCCAGCAGCCAAGATAAGGAGGGCGCGAACTATAATTCACCCCTCCACTTT. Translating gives CASSQDKEGANYNSPLHF.

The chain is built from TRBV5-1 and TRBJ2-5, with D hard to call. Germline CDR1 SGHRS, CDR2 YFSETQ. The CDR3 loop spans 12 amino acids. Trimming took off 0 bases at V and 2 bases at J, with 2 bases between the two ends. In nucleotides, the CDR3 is TGCGCCAGCAGCTTGGCACAAGAGACCCAGTACTTC. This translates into CASSLAQETQYF.

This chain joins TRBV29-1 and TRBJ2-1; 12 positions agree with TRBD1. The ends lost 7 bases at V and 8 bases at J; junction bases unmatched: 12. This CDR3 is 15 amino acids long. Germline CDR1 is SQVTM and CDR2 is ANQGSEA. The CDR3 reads CSAMDPGQGAYEQFF. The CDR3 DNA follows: TGCAGCGCAATGGATCCGGGACAGGGGGCTTATGAGCAGTTCTTC.

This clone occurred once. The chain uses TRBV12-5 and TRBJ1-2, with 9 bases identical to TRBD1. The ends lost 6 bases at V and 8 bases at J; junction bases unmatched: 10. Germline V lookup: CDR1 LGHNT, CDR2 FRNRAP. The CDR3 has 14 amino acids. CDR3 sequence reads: CASGFSGTGWGYTF. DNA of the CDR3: TGTGCTAGTGGCTTTTCCGGGACAGGGTGGGGCTACACCTTC.

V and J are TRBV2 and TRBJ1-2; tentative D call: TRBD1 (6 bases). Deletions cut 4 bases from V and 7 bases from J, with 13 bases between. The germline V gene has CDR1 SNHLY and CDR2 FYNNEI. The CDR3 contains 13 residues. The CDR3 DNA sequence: TGTGCCAGCAGTGCGGCAGGGGCTAGTGGCTACACCTTC. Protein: CASSAAGASGYTF.

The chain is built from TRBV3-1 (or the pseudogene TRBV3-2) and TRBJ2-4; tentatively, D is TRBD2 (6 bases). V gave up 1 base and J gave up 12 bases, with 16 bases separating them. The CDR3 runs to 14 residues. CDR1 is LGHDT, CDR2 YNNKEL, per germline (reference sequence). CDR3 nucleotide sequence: TGTGCCAGCAGCCAAGTTTCCAAGACTAGTTCTCAGTACTTC. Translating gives CASSQVSKTSSQYF.

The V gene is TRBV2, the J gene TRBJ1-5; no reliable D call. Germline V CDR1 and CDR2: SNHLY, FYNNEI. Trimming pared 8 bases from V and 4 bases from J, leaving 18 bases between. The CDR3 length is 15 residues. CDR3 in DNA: TGTGCCAGCCGAGAGGAGGGTTTACCAAATCAGCCCCAGCATTTT. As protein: CASREEGLPNQPQHF.

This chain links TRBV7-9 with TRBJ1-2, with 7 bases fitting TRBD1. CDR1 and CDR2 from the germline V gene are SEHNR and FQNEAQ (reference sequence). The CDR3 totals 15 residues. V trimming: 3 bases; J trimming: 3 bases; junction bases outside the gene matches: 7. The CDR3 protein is CASSFLQGLDYGYTF. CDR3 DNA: TGTGCCAGCAGCTTTCTACAGGGGTTGGACTATGGCTACACCTTC.

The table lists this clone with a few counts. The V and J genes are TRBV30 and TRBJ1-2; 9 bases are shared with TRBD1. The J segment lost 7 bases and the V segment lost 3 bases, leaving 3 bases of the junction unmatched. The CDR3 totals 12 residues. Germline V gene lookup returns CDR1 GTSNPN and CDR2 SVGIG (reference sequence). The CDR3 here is CAWRRGQGGYTF. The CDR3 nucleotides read TGTGCCTGGAGGAGGGGACAGGGTGGCTACACCTTC.

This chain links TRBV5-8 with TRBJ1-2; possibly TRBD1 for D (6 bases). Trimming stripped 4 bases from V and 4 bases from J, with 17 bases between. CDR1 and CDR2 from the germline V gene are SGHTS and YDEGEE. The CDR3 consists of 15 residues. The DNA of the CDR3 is TGTGCCAGCAGCCTACAGGGCAAATTAGTCTATGGCTACACCTTC. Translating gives CASSLQGKLVYGYTF.